These T cell receptor beta chains were read from a single sample in a study of blood T cell repertoires in COVID-19. Profiling relied on immunoSEQ multiplex PCR, and the TCRdb table lists in-frame clones only, not all of them. The table has about 190,000 clones, 89% seen once; the top ten hold about 6.7%. Sequenced input: peripheral blood. The receptors come from a man aged 40-49 years with acute or convalescent COVID-19. Each CDR3 is given with its conserved first and last residue. Fields, in order: V gene, CDR3 protein.

TRBV12-3/TRBV12-4	CASSWAGGNGYTF
TRBV6-4	CASSQRGNSYNEQFF
TRBV2	CASMTTGYEQYF
TRBV7-6	CASSLAITSRGGGETQYF
TRBV5-4	CASSSDLLLATEAFF
TRBV3-1/TRBV3-2	CASSQVISGGPHDTQYF
TRBV9	CASSAPSGDRGLDNSPLHF
TRBV6-5	CASSARDTAYEQYF
TRBV30	CAWSGLAAQETQYF
TRBV7-6	CASSLAQLQGGEEKLFF
TRBV6-2/TRBV6-3	CASSWGAGELFF
TRBV5-4	CASSVQGAVNSPLHF
TRBV19	CASTNRPPGREKLFF
TRBV5-1	CASSPTGPHQPQHF
TRBV18	CASSGSFNGNQPQHF
TRBV7-9	CASSSRAEAFF
TRBV25-1	CASSGGPGELFF
TRBV27	CASSPNAGGNNQPQHF
TRBV6-1	CASSESGQGLLGTNEKLFF
TRBV19	CASSSGGYEQYF
TRBV18	CASSPTGATNEKLFF
TRBV7-6	CASPPGDLTEAFF
TRBV7-2	CASSLTGYTEAFF
TRBV18	CASSPTGTGDLYGYTF
TRBV18	CASSPYAVSTGELFF
TRBV7-9	CASSGGDGSLSGNTIYF
TRBV27	CASSLEGDRGFTEAFF
TRBV30	CAWGGGAEQYF
TRBV11-1	CASSLRTAGNEQYF
TRBV28	CASSYRDRTYEQYF
TRBV18	CASSRQVGTGNGYTF
TRBV7-2	CASSAGGMFTYGYTF
TRBV2	CASSEVRAGPRPQHF
TRBV5-6	CASSLGGSDTQYF
TRBV7-3	CASSGLAGGPDTQYF
TRBV2	CASTGGQAQGDTEAFF
TRBV12-3/TRBV12-4	CASSLQGAGPLHF
TRBV5-6	CASSFGGDVETQYF
TRBV5-1	CASSPRTGGDQPQHF
TRBV10-3	CAISDTRGLDRSLHF
TRBV5-1	CASSLGGANTGELFF
TRBV7-2	CASRPDRGRTDTQYF
TRBV19	CASSTTSGGNPYEQYF
TRBV5-1	CASSRPGTVSYEQYF
TRBV10-1	CASSAGYSDTQYF
TRBV6-2/TRBV6-3	CASSYRRGGSSTDTQYF
TRBV3-1/TRBV3-2	CASSLILAGGETQYF
TRBV12-3/TRBV12-4	CASSSTGDSPLHF
TRBV6-7	CASSPRDRGIYGYTF
TRBV2	CASSPRTVYNEQFF